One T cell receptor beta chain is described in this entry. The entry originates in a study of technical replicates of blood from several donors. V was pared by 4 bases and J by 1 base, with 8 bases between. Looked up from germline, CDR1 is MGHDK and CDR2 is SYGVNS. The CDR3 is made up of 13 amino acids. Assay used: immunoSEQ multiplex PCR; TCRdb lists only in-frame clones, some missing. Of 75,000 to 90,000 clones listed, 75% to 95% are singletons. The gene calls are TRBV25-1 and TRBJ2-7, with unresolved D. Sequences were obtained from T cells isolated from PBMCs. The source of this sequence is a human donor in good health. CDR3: CASSVTASYEQYF. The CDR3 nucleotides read TGTGCCAGCAGTGTTACAGCTTCCTACGAGCAGTACTTC.